This entry lists 4 T cell receptor beta chains sequenced from one sample in a study of cytomegalovirus exposure and HLA in healthy donors. PCR involved 60 Vbeta and 13 Jbeta primers. The table came from immunoSEQ multiplex PCR; TCRdb's copy has only in-frame clones and leaves some out. The data show approximately 180,000 clones, with 75% to 85% seen just once and roughly 4.4% held by the top ten. Material: PBMCs. Receptors originate from a woman aged 18-29 years in good health and CMV-seropositive.

This clone has just one count. The chain links TRBV10-3 to TRBJ1-2, with 7 bases lining up with TRBD1. The junction had 8 bases not matched to a gene; V was cut back by 6 bases and J by 4 bases. This CDR3 spans 14 amino acids. Per the germline V gene, CDR1 is ENHRY and CDR2 is SYGVKD. DNA of the CDR3: TGTGCCATCAGGACTAGGGACAGCTCCTATGGCTACACCTTC. It yields the protein CAIRTRDSSYGYTF.

The genes are TRBV7-8 and TRBJ1-5; D is possibly TRBD1 (6 bases). Trimming took off 2 bases at V and 4 bases at J, with 18 bases between the two ends. Germline V gene data show CDR1 as SGHVS and CDR2 as FQNEAQ. The CDR3 contains 17 residues. The CDR3 DNA follows: TGTGCCAGCAGCTTACCAGCACGATTCGGGACAAATCAGCCCCAGCATTTT. Protein sequence: CASSLPARFGTNQPQHF. The entire variable domain, with the rest obtained from reference TRBV7-8 and TRBJ1-5, is as follows: GAGVSQSPRYKVAKRGQDVALRCDPISGHVSLFWYQQALGQGPEFLTYFQNEAQLDKSGLPSDRFFAERPEGSVSTLKIQRTQQEDSAVYLCASSLPARFGTNQPQHFGDGTRLSIL.

This chain links TRBV5-5 with TRBJ1-2; a weak D match, TRBD1 (5 bases). CDR3 size: 15 residues. CDR1 is SGHKS and CDR2 is YYEKEE in the germline V gene (reference sequence). V was cut by 7 bases and J by 3 bases, with 19 bases left in between. The CDR3 bases are TGTGCCAGCGGGGGGATAGGGCTAGGCTACTATGGCTACACCTTC. Encoded protein: CASGGIGLGYYGYTF.

CDR3 protein: CASSLRATNEKLFF. CDR3 DNA: TGTGCCAGCAGCCTCCGGGCAACTAATGAAAAACTGTTTTTT. The chain employs TRBV7-6 and TRBJ1-4; no clear D. V was cut by 5 bases and J by 0 bases, with 7 bases left in between. CDR1 SGHVS and CDR2 FNYEAQ come from the germline V gene. The CDR3 loop spans 14 amino acids.